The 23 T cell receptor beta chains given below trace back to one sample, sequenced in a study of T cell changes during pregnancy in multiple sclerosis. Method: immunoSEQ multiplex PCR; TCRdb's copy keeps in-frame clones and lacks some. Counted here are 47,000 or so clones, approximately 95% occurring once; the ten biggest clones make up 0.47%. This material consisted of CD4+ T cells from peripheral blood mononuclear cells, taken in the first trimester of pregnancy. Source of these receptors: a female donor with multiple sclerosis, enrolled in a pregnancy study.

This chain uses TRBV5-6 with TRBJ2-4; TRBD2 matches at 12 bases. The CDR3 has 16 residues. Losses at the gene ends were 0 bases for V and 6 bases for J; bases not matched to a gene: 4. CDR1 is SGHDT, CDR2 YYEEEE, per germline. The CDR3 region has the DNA TGTGCCAGCAGCTTGGTGACTAGCGGGGGTCGAAACATTCAGTACTTC. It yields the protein CASSLVTSGGRNIQYF.

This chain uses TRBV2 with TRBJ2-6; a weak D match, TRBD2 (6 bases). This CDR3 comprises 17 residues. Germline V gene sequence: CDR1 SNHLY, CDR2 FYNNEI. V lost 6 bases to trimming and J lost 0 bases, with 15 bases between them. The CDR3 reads CASRTGTGVSGANVLTF. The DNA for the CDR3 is TGTGCCAGCAGGACCGGGACTGGAGTCTCTGGGGCCAACGTCCTGACTTTC.

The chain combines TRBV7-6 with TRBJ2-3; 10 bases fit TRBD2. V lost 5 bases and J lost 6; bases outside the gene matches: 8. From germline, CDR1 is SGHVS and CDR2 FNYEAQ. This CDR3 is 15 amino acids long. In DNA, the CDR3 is TGTGCCAGCAGCGCGCTAGCGGGGGTACGGGATACGCAGTATTTT. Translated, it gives CASSALAGVRDTQYF.

CDR3 nucleotide sequence: TGTGCCAGCAGCCCGGGACTAGCGGGGGGTTACGAGCAGTACTTC. Protein product: CASSPGLAGGYEQYF. The chain couples TRBV5-4 to TRBJ2-7, with 15 bases fitting TRBD2. The germline CDR1 and CDR2 sequences are SGHNT and YYREEE (reference sequence). This CDR3 has 15 residues. The V and J ends lost 4 bases and 4 bases, in that order; junction bases with no gene match: 3.

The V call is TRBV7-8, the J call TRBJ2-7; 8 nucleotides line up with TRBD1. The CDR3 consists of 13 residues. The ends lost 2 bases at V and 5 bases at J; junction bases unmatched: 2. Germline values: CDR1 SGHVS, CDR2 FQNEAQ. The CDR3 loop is CASSLSGGNEQYF. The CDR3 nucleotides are TGTGCCAGCAGCTTATCAGGGGGCAACGAGCAGTACTTC.

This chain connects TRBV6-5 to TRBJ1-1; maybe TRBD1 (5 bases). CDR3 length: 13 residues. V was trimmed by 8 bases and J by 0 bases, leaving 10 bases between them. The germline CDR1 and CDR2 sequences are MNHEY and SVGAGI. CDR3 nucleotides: TGTGCCAGCGAAGACAGCTTGAACACTGAAGCTTTCTTT. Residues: CASEDSLNTEAFF.

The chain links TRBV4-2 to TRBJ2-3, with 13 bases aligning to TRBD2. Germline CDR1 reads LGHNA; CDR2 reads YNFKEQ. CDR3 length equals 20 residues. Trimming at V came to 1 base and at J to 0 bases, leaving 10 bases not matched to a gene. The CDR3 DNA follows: TGTGCCAGCAGCCAAGTACGACTAGCGGGGGGCCCTACTAGCACAGATACGCAGTATTTT. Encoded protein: CASSQVRLAGGPTSTDTQYF.

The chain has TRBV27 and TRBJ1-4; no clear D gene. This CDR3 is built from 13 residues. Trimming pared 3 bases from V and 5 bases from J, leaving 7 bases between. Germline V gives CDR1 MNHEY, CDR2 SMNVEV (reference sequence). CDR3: CASSLSGNEKLFF. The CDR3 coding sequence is TGTGCCAGCAGTTTGTCCGGGAATGAAAAACTGTTTTTT.

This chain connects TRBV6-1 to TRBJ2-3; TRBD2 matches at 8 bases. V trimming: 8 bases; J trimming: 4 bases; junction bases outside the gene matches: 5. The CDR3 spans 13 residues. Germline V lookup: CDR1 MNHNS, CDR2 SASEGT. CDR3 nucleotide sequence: TGTGCCAGCCGGGGGGGGGCGGCAGATACGCAGTATTTT. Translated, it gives CASRGGAADTQYF.

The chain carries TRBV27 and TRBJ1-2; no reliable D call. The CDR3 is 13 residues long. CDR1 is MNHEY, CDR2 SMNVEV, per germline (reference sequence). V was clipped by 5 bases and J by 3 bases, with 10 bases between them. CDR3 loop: CASSREMHYGYTF. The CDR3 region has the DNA TGTGCCAGCAGTCGAGAGATGCACTATGGCTACACCTTC.

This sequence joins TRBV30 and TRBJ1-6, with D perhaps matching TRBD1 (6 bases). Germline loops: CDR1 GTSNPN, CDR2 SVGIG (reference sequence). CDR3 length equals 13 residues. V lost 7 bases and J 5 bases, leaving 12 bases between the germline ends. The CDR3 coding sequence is TGTGCCTTCCGACAGGACCATAATTCACCCCTCCACTTT. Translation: CAFRQDHNSPLHF.

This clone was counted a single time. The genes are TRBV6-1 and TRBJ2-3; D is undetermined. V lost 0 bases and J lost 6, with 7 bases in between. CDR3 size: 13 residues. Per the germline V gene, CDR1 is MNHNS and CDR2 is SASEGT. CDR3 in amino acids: CASSEAHRDTQYF. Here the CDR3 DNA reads TGTGCCAGCAGTGAAGCTCACCGGGATACGCAGTATTTT.

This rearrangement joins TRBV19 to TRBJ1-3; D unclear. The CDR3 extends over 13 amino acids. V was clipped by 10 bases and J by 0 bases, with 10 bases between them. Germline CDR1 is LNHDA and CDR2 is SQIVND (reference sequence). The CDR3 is CATSVSSGNTIYF. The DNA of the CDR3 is TGTGCCACATCCGTGAGCTCTGGAAACACCATATATTTT. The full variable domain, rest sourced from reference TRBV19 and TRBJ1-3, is DGGITQSPKYLFRKEGQNVTLSCEQNLNHDAMYWYRQDPGQGLRLIYYSQIVNDFQKGDIAEGYSVSREKKESFPLTVTSAQKNPTAFYLCATSVSSGNTIYFGEGSWLTVV.

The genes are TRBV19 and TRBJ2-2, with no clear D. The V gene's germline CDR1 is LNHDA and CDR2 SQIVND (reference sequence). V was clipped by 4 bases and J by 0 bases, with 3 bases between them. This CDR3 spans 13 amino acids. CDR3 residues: CASSSANTGELFF. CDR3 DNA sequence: TGTGCCAGTAGTAGCGCGAACACCGGGGAGCTGTTTTTT.

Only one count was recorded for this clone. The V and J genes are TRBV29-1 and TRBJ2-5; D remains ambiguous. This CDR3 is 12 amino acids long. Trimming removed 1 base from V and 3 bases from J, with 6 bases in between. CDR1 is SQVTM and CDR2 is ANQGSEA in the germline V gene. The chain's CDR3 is CSVEVEEETQYF. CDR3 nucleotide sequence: TGCAGCGTTGAAGTAGAGGAAGAGACCCAGTACTTC.

CDR3 nucleotide sequence: TGCAGCGTTGAGGGGACTAGCGGGTTCAGCTCCTACAATGAGCAGTTCTTC. This encodes CSVEGTSGFSSYNEQFF. The J gene is TRBJ2-1, the V gene TRBV29-1, with 12 bases identical to TRBD2. Germline assignment: CDR1 SQVTM and CDR2 ANQGSEA. Germline trimming cut 3 bases from V and 0 bases from J; bases unmatched to any gene: 6. The CDR3 loop spans 17 amino acids.

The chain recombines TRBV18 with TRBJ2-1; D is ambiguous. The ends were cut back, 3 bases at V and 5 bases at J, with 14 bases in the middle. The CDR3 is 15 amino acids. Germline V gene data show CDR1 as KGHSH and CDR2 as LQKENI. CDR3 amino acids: CASSPTLRSNNEQFF. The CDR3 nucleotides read TGTGCCAGCTCACCGACTTTGCGGTCCAACAATGAGCAGTTCTTC. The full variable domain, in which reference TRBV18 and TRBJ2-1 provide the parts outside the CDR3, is NAGVMQNPRHLVRRRGQEARLRCSPMKGHSHVYWYRQLPEEGLKFMVYLQKENIIDESGMPKERFSAEFPKEGPSILRIQQVVRGDSAAYFCASSPTLRSNNEQFFGPGTRLTVL.

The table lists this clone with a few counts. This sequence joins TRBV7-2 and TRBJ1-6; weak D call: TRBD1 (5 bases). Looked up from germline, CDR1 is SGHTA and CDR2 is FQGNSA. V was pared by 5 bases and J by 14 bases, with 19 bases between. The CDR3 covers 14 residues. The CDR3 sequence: CASSRDWISGALHF. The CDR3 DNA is TGTGCCAGCAGCCGAGATTGGATTTCGGGGGCCCTCCACTTT.

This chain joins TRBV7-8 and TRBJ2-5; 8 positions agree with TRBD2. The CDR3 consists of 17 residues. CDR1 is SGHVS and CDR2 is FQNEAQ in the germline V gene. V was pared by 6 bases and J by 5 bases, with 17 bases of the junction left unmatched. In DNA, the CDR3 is TGTGCCAGCAGGCTATCGGGGGGGGTTTTGGTTCAGGAGACCCAGTACTTC. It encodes CASRLSGGVLVQETQYF.

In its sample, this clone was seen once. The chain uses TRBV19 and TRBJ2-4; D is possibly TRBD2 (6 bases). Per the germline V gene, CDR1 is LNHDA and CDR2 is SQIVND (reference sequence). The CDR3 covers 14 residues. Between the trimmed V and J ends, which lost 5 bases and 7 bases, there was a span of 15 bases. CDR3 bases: TGTGCCAGTAGTCTTGGGGGAGGCGTGAACATTCAGTACTTC. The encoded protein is CASSLGGGVNIQYF.

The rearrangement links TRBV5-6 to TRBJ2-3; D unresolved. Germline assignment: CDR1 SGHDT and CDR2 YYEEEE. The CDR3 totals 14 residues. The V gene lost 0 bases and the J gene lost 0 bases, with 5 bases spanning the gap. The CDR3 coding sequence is TGTGCCAGCAGCTTGGGCGTCAGCACAGATACGCAGTATTTT. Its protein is CASSLGVSTDTQYF.

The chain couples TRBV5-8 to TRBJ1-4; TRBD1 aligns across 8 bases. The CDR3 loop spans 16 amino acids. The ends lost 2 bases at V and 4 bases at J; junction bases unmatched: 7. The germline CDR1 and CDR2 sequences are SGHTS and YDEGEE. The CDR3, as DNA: TGTGCCAGCAGCTTTTCTGGGACAGGACGTAATGAAAAACTGTTTTTT. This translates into CASSFSGTGRNEKLFF.

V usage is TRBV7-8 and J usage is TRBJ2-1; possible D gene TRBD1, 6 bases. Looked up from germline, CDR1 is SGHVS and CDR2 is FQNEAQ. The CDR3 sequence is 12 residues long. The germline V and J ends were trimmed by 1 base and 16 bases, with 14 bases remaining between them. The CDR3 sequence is CASSLGGQVEFF. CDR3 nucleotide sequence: TGTGCCAGCAGCTTAGGGGGGCAGGTTGAATTCTTC.